This T cell receptor beta chain was sequenced for a study of cytomegalovirus exposure and HLA in healthy donors. Overall study findings and caveats: Later analysis associated a missense DCLRE1C variant with TCR beta V- and J-gene trimming. TCR beta chains numbering under 200 were designated cytomegalovirus-associated. Rarity marked most TCR sequences, yet some public TCRs occurred in many donors.

The PCR contained 60 Vbeta and 13 Jbeta primers. This table comes from immunoSEQ multiplex PCR, and its TCRdb copy is limited to in-frame clones, with some not included. This repertoire shows some 120,000 clones, under 85% found once; its top ten account for roughly 3%. Germline loops: CDR1 SGHNT, CDR2 YYREEE (reference sequence). Losses at the gene ends were 3 bases for V and 2 bases for J; bases not matched to a gene: 5. This CDR3 region has 14 residues. To note about this clone: Its target is not known.

The gene calls are TRBV5-4 and TRBJ2-7; TRBD2 matches at 7 bases. The sequence was collected from a man aged 25 to 45 in good health and CMV-seronegative. The sequencing input was PBMCs. The CDR3 loop reads CASSSGGLAYEQYF. CDR3 bases: TGTGCCAGCAGCTCGGGGGGACTCGCCTACGAGCAGTACTTC. The full variable domain, in which reference TRBV5-4 and TRBJ2-7 provide the parts outside the CDR3, is ETGVTQSPTHLIKTRGQQVTLRCSSQSGHNTVSWYQQALGQGPQFIFQYYREEENGRGNFPPRFSGLQFPNYSSELNVNALELDDSALYLCASSSGGLAYEQYFGPGTRLTVT.